This T cell receptor beta chain was profiled in a study of T cell responses to AZD1222 COVID-19 vaccine (dated by TCRdb to 2020 to 2023). About the study as a whole: AZD1222 recipients with second doses at about 4 weeks or about 12 weeks were pooled, because spike-specific TCR depth and breadth did not differ between schedules. TCR sequencing covered over 230 trial participants: some 210 given two doses of AZD1222 and 26 given two doses of MenACWY control vaccine. Trial participants were enrolled by age into subgroups of 18-55, 56-69 and 70-plus years, and around 140, 26 and 57 TCR-sequenced participants, respectively, were included in these subgroups.

The CDR3 covers 16 residues, taking in both the cysteine and the phenylalanine. Of all the DNA, just the CDR3 is kept, 48 bases in frame from base 1. Via the germline V gene, CDR1 is SGHDN and CDR2 FVKESK. V ends up 5 bases short and J 5 bases short, with an unmatched junction base count of 13. The CDR3 regions of human TCRbeta chains were subjected to immunosequencing. The study's own analysis went as follows. TCRs in the repertoires were matched against a reference library of SARS-CoV-2-specific TCRs that had been generated with the MIRA antigen-specificity platform. Breadth was defined as the fraction of unique TCRs that were SARS-CoV-2-associated. Depth was defined as the fraction of total T cells that were SARS-CoV-2-associated. Each spike-specific TCR was assigned to its reactive spike region and to a CD4 or CD8 class using the MIRA data. Log10-transformed breadth and depth values were compared by one-way ANOVA with Sidak's multiple comparisons tests. TCRdb stores this immuneACCESS table with in-frame sequences only. Part of the clones is absent; in the studies checked, under half of the shortfall reflects unresolved V genes, and no reason is known for the rest. V and J calls and clone size come straight from that table; D and trimming were deduced from the DNA. Here the sample has approximately 100,000 clones; approximately 88% occur a single time. Over 15% of the sample lies in the top ten.

The sample's time point label, decoded: baseline before first vaccination. Samples from vaccinated people were obtained from the UK trials COV001 and COV002, which included a single-blind randomized controlled phase 2/3 trial of AZD1222 (ChAdOx1 nCoV-19) in healthy adults. For TCRbeta chain sequencing, PBMC samples from trial participants were taken at day 0 and at day 28 after the second dose. On this clone: The clone's antigen remains unknown. No much larger clone exists at a distance of one base, and base qualities are not known.

Findings and caveats that apply to the study as a whole: Participants were mostly white British, with more females than males. The authors suggested clonal diversity may have been underestimated. Nearly half of unique spike-specific TCRs reportedly recognized epitopes outside regions mutated in the B.1.351 and B.1.1.7 variants. The 56-69-year group was small, and its depth increase did not reach significance, likely because of low power. After two AZD1222 doses, both the breadth and the depth of spike-specific TCRs were significantly higher than at day 0 and than in MenACWY recipients. CD4 TCRs associated with the vaccine covered the entire spike protein, and the dominant responses were in regions 160-218 and 743-854. Conclusions about previously exposed vaccinees are limited, since just a handful of AZD1222 recipients were seropositive for SARS-CoV-2 at baseline. No day 14 peak-response samples were available, so repertoires were characterized only after the peak T cell response.

The clonotype was recovered from an adult in good health. The chain couples TRBV14 to TRBJ2-7; 9 bases in the middle match TRBD1. Sequenced here: peripheral blood, sampled on day 0 of AZD1222 vaccination. At the DNA level, the sequence is TGTGCCAGCAGCTTAAGTCCCGGGACAGGGTTCGACGAGCAGTACTTC. Translated, this is CASSLSPGTGFDEQYF.